This TCR beta chain originates from a study of T cells in Graves' hyperthyroidism and ophthalmopathy. Researchers amplified the TCR beta CDR3 regions from RNA transcripts. Primed by the HTBI set, a first-round RT-PCR was run on the TCR CDR3. One entry per CDR3 protein results from TCRdb running MiXCR on the multiplex PCR reads. There are roughly 720,000 distinct CDR3 sequences in the sample; roughly 17% occur only once, and about 16% lies in the top ten. Study observations and caveats: Most thyroid clonotypes with frequency above 0.001 were detected in blood.

The CDR3 has 14 residues. The V gene lost 4 bases and the J gene lost 7 bases, with 14 bases spanning the gap. Per germline, CDR1 LNHDA and CDR2 SQIVND (reference sequence). Hyperthyroidism, newly diagnosed and lasting under 2 months, affected patients aged 18 to 65. It was uncontrolled infection, other autoimmune disease, pregnancy or lactation that excluded patients. Clinical symptoms, serum thyroxine, TRAb, thyroid ultrasound and orbital computed tomography informed diagnoses. A remark on this clonotype: Its antigen is currently unknown.

The clonotype comes from a man aged 50 to 60 with Graves' hyperthyroidism. The sequenced sample was blood. V is TRBV19 and J is TRBJ2-1; a weak D match, TRBD2 (5 bases). CDR3 sequence (DNA): TGTGCCAGTAGTAGGGGAGAATTCATAAATGAGCAGTTCTTC. Its protein product is CASSRGEFINEQFF.